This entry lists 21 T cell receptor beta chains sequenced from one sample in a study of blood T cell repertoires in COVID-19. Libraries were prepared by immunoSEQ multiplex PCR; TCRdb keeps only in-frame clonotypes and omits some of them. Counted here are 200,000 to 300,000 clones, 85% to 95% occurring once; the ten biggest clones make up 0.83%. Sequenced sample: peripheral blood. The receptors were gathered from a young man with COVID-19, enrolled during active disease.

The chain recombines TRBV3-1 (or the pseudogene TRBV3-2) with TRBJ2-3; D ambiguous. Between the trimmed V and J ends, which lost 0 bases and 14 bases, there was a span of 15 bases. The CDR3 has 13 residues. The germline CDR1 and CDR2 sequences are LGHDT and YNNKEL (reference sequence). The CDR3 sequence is CASSQDSALRWYF. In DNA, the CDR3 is TGTGCCAGCAGCCAAGATTCCGCCCTGAGATGGTATTTT.

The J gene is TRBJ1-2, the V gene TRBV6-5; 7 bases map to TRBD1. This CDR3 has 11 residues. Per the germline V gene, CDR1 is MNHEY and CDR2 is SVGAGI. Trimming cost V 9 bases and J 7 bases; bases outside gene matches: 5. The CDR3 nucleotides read TGTGCCAGTGGTAACAGGGGTGGCTACACCTTC. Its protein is CASGNRGGYTF.

The CDR3 DNA reads as TGTGCCATCAGTGGATTAGCGGGGGGGTTAGGAAGCGCAGATACGCAGTATTTT. Translation: CAISGLAGGLGSADTQYF. The V gene is TRBV10-3, the J gene TRBJ2-3, with 11 bases fitting TRBD2. The germline V gene encodes CDR1 ENHRY and CDR2 SYGVKD. The V segment lost 4 bases and the J segment 4 bases; nucleotides outside the gene matches: 13. The CDR3 extends over 18 amino acids.

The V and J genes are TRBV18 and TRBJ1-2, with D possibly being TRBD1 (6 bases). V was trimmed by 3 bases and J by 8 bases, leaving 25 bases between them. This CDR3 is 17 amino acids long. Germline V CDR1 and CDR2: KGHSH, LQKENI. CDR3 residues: CASSPQLPGQLGGGYTF. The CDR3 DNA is TGTGCCAGCTCACCCCAATTGCCCGGACAGCTGGGTGGAGGCTACACCTTC. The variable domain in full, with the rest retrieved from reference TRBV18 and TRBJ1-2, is NAGVMQNPRHLVRRRGQEARLRCSPMKGHSHVYWYRQLPEEGLKFMVYLQKENIIDESGMPKERFSAEFPKEGPSILRIQQVVRGDSAAYFCASSPQLPGQLGGGYTFGSGTRLTVV.

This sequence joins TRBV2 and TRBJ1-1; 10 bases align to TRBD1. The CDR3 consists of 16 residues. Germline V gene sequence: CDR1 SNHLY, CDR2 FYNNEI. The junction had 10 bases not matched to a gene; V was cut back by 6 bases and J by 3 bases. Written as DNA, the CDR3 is TGTGCCAGCAGCCGGGACAGGGGACTGTTGGACACTGAAGCTTTCTTT. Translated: CASSRDRGLLDTEAFF.

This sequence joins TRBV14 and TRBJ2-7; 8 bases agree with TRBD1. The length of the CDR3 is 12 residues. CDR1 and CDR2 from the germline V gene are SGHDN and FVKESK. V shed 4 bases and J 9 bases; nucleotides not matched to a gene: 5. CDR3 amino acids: CASSPGGRVQYF. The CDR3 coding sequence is TGTGCCAGCAGCCCAGGGGGCCGGGTGCAGTACTTC.

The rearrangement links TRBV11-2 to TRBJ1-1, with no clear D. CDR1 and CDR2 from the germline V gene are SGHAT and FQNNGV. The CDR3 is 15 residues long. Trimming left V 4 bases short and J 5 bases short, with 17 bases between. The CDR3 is CASSSASTAVTEAFF. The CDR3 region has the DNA TGTGCCAGCAGCTCGGCCAGCACAGCGGTGACTGAAGCTTTCTTT.

For the CDR3, the DNA is TGTGCCAGCAAGGCGGGACAGGGGGAATATGGCTACACCTTC. Translating gives CASKAGQGEYGYTF. The chain recombines TRBV2 with TRBJ1-2, with 11 positions matching TRBD1. V gave up 7 bases and J gave up 5 bases; unmatched junction bases: 6. The CDR3 totals 14 residues. Germline CDR1 is SNHLY and CDR2 is FYNNEI.

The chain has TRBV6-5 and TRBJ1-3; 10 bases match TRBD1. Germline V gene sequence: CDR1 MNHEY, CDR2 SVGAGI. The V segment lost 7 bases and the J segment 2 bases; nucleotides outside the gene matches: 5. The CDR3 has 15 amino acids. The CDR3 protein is CASTRGQGAGNTIYF. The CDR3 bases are TGTGCCAGCACCAGAGGACAGGGGGCTGGAAACACCATATATTTT.

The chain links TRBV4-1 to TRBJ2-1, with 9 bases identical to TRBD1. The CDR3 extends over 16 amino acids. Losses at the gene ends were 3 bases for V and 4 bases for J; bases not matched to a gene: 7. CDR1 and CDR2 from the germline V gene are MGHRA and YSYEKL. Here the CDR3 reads CASSHLGTGPYNEQFF. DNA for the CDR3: TGCGCCAGCAGCCACCTTGGGACAGGGCCATACAATGAGCAGTTCTTC.

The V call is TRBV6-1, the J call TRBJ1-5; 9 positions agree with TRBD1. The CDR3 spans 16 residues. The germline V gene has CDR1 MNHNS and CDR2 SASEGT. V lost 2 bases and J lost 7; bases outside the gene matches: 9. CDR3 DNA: TGTGCCAGCAGTGAATTACAGGGGGCAGGAGGGCAGCCCCAGCATTTT. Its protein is CASSELQGAGGQPQHF.

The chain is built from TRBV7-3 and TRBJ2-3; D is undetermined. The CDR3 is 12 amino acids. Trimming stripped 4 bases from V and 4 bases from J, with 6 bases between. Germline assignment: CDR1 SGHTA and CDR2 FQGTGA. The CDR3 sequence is CASSSRADTQYF. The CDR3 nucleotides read TGTGCCAGCAGCTCCCGAGCAGATACGCAGTATTTT.

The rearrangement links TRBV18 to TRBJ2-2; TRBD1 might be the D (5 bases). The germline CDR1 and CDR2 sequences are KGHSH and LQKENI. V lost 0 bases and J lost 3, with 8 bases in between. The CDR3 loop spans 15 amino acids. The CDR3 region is CASSPPAGYTGELFF. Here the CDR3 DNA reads TGTGCCAGCTCACCACCGGCAGGGTACACCGGGGAGCTGTTTTTT. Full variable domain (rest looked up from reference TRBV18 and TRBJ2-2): NAGVMQNPRHLVRRRGQEARLRCSPMKGHSHVYWYRQLPEEGLKFMVYLQKENIIDESGMPKERFSAEFPKEGPSILRIQQVVRGDSAAYFCASSPPAGYTGELFFGEGSRLTVL.

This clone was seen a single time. The CDR3 DNA follows: TGTGCCAGTAGTATTCAGGGGACCTACGAGCAGTACTTC. Translating it yields CASSIQGTYEQYF. The chain couples TRBV19 to TRBJ2-7; the D gene is possibly TRBD1 (6 bases). This CDR3 is built from 13 residues. Between the trimmed V and J ends, which lost 3 bases and 2 bases, there was a span of 8 bases. The germline V gene has CDR1 LNHDA and CDR2 SQIVND (reference sequence).

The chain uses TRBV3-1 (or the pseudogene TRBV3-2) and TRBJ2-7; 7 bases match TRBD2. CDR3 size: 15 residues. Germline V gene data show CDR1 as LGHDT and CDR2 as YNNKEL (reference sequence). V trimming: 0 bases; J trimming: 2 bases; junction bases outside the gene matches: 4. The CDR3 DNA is TGTGCCAGCAGCCAAGAGGGAGGGCCAACCTACGAGCAGTACTTC. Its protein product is CASSQEGGPTYEQYF.

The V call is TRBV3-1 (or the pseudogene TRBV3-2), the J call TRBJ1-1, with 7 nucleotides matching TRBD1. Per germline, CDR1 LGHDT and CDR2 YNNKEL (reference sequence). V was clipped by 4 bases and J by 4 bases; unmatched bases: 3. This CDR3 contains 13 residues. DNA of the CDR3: TGTGCCAGCAGCCTGGCAGGGGGCACTGAAGCTTTCTTT. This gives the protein CASSLAGGTEAFF.

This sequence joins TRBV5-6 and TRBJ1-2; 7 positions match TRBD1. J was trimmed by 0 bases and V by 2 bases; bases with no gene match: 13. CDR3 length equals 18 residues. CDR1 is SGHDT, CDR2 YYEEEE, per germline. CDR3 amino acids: CASSLLGGSSLTNYGYTF. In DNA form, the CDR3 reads TGTGCCAGCAGCTTATTAGGGGGCAGCAGCCTGACTAACTATGGCTACACCTTC.

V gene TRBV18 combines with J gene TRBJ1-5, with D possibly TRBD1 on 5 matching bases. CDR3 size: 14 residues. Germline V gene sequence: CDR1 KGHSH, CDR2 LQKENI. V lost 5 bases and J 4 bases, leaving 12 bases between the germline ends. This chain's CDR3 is CASSSNQGNQPQHF. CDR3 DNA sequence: TGTGCCAGCTCATCCAATCAGGGTAATCAGCCCCAGCATTTT.

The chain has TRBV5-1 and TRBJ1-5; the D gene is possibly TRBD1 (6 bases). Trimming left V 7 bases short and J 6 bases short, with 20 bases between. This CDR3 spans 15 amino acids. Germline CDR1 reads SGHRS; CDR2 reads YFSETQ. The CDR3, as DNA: TGCGCCAGCGATTACTACAGGGAAGGCGTTCAGCCCCAGCATTTT. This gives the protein CASDYYREGVQPQHF.

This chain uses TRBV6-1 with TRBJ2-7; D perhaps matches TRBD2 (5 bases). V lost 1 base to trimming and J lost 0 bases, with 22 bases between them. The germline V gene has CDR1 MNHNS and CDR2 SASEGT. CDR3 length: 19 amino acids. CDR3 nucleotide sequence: TGTGCCAGCAGTGAAGGGACTGGCAGGTCCCCAACCCGCTCCTACGAGCAGTACTTC. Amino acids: CASSEGTGRSPTRSYEQYF.

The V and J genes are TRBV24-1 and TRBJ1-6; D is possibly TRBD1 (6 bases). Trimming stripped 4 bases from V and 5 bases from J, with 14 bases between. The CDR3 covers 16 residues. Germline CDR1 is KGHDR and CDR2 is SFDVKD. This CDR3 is CATSEPQGSHNSPLHF. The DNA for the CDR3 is TGTGCCACCAGTGAGCCGCAGGGGAGCCATAATTCACCCCTCCACTTT.